This T cell receptor (beta chain) was documented in a study of T cell changes during pregnancy in multiple sclerosis. Measured with immunoSEQ multiplex PCR; TCRdb has only the in-frame clones, and not every one. The sample shows tens of thousands of clones, approximately 90% of them seen only once. This clone was recorded a few times. The CDR3 has 16 residues. In germline, CDR1 is SNHLY, CDR2 FYNNEI. The trim removed 11 bases at V and 6 bases at J, leaving 9 bases unmatched. The V and J genes are TRBV2 and TRBJ2-2, with TRBD2 identical over 16 bases. The sample in question was peripheral blood, obtained before pregnancy. This clonotype originated in a female donor with multiple sclerosis, enrolled in a pregnancy study. CDR3 nucleotide sequence: TGTGCCTCCTCTAGGGGACTAGCGGGAGGGGCCGGGGAGCTGTTTTTT. It translates to CASSRGLAGGAGELFF. Full variable domain (remainder filled in from reference TRBV2 and TRBJ2-2): EPEVTQTPSHQVTQMGQEVILRCVPISNHLYFYWYRQILGQKVEFLVSFYNNEISEKSEIFDDQFSVERPDGSNFTLKIRSTKLEDSAMYFCASSRGLAGGAGELFFGEGSRLTVL.